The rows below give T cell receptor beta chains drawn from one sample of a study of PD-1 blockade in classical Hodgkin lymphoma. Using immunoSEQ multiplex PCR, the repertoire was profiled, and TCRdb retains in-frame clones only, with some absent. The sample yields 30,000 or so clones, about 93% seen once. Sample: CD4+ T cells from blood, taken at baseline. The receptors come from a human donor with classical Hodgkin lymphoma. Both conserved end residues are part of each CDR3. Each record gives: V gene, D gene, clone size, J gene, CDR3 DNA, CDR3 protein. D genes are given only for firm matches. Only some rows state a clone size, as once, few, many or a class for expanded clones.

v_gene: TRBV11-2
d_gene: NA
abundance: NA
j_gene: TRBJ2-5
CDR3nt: TGTGCCAGCTCCCCATCAGGGGGCGCGGGGGCCGGGTACTTC
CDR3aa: CASSPSGGAGAGYF

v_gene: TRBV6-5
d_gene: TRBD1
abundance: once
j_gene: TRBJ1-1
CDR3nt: TGTGCCAGCTCGGGACAGGGGGCTTTCGCTGAAGCTTTCTTT
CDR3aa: CASSGQGAFAEAFF

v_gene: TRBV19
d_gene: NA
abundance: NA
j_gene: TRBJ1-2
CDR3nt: TGTGCCAGTAGTATATCCCTCAGGTTTCTCCTCAACTATGGCTACACCTTC
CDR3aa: CASSISLRFLLNYGYTF

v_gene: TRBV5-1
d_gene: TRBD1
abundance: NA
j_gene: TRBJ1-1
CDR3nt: TGCGCCAGCAGCTTGGCCCTTGAGACAGGGGCCATGAACACTGAAGCTTTCTTT
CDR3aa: CASSLALETGAMNTEAFF

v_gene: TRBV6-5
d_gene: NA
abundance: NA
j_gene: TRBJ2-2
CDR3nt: TGTGCCACCCGGGCCGGGGAGCTGTTTTTT
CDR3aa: CATRAGELFF

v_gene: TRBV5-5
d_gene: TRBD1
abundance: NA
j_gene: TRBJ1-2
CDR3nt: TGTGCCAGCAGCCCATTCGACGACAGGGGTGGCTACACCTTC
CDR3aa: CASSPFDDRGGYTF

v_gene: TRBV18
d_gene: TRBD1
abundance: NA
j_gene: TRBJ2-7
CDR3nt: TGTGCCAGCTCACCACTGGGACAGGGGTTTGGCGAGCAGTACTTC
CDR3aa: CASSPLGQGFGEQYF

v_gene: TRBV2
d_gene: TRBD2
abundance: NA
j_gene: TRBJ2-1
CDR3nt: TGTGCCAGCAAGGGCCTAGGTGGCCTAGCGGGAGCTTCCTACAATGAGCAGTTCTTC
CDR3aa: CASKGLGGLAGASYNEQFF

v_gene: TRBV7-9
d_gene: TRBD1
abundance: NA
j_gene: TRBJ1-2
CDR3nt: TGTGCCAGCAGCTTAGGGACGACAGGGGCTTTGGACTATGGCTACACCTTC
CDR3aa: CASSLGTTGALDYGYTF

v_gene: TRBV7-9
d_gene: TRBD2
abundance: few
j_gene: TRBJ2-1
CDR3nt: TGTGCCAGCAGCCAGTGGACTAGCGGGACCTCCTACAATGAGCAGTTCTTC
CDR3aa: CASSQWTSGTSYNEQFF

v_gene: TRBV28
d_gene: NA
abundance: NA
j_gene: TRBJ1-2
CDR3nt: TGTGCCAGCAGTTTTGAGGGGCTGAACTATGGCCACACCTTC
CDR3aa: CASSFEGLNYGHTF

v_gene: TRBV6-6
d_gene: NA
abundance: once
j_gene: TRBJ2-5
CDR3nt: TGTGCCAGCAGTTACTTATTTTCCGGGGGCGAGGAGACCCAGTACTTC
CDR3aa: CASSYLFSGGEETQYF

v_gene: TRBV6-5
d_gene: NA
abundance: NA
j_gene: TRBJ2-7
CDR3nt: TGTGCCAGCAGTTACTCTCTAGCCGTAACCTACGAGCAGTACTTC
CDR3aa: CASSYSLAVTYEQYF

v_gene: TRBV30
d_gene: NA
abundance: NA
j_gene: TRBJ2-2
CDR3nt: TGTGCCTGGGATAAGTGGAACACCGGGGAGCTGTTTTTT
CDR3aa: CAWDKWNTGELFF

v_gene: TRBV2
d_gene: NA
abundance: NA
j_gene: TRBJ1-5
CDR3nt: NA
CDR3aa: CASSSGQGVYQPQHF

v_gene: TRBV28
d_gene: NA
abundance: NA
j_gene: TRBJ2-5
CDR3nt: TGTGCCAGCAGGGGGGGAGAGACCCAGTACTTC
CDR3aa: CASRGGETQYF

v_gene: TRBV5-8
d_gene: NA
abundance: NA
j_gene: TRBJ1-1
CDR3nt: TGTGCCAGCAGCTTGAATAGGCCGTTCGGCGCTGAAGCTTTCTTT
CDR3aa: CASSLNRPFGAEAFF

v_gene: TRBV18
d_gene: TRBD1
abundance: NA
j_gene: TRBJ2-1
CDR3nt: TGTGCCAGCTCACCGCCGGGACAGGGAAGCTCCTACAATGAGCAGTTCTTC
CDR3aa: CASSPPGQGSSYNEQFF

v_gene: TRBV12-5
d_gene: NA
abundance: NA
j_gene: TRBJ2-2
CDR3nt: TGTGCTAGTGGTTTAAGGGGGAGGGCAACCGGGGAGCTGTTTTTT
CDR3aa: CASGLRGRATGELFF

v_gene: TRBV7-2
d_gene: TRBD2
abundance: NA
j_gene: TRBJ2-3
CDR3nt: TGTGCCAGCAGCTTAGCCCTGACTAGCGGGGCAAGCACAGATACGCAGTATTTT
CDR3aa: CASSLALTSGASTDTQYF

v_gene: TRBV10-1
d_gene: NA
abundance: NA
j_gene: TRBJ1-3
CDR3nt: TGCGCCAGCAGCACTAACTCTGGAAACACCATATATTTT
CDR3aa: CASSTNSGNTIYF

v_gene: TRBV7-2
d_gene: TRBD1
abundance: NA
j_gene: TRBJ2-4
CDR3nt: TGTGCCAGCAGCGTAAGGACAGGGATAAACATTCAGTACTTC
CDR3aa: CASSVRTGINIQYF